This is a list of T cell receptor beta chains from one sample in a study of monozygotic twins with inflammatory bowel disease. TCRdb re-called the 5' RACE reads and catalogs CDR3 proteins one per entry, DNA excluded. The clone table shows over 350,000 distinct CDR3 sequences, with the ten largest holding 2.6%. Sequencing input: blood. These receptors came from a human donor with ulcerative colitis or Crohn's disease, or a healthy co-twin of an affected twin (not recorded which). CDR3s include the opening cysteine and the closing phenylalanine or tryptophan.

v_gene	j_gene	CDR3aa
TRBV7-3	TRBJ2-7	CASSLSAGDLYEQYF
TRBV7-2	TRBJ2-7	CASSLGLGGHEQYF
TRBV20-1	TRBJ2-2	CSANNRVNTGELFF
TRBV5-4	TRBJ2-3	CASSLMPGSTDTQYF
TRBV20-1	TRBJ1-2	CSARRQGVTNYGYTF
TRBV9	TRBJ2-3	CASSVEVAGVGNTQYF
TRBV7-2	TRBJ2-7	CASRPLGAEQYF
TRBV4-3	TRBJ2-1	CASSPLWGTGNEQFF
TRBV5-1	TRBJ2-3	CASAGGSADTQYF
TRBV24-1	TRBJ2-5	CATSPSGGIRETQYF
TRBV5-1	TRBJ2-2	CASSPSLGLAGNTGELFF
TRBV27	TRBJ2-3	CASRLRGGGASTDTQYF
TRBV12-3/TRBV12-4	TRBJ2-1	CASSTSGGRNEQFF
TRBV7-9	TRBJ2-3	CASSSPPVLGGVTQYF
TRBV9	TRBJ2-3	CASSLRGDPLGTQYF
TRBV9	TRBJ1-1	CASSVGGRWAEAFF
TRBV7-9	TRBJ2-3	CASSSLLAGATTDTQYF
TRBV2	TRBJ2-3	CASSETSDTQYF
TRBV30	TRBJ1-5	CACKLGRSQPQHF
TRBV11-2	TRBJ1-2	CASSQQRRIGYTF
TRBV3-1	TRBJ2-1	CASSHSSGGPQSSYNEQFF
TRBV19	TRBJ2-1	CASSIVDNEQFF
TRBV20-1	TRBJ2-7	CSARPSGGPPQYF
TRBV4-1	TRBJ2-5	CASSQETVGDQETQYF
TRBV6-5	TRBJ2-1	CASSLSRGIGNEQFF
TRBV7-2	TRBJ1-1	CASSFNPSLGSEAFF
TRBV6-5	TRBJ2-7	CASSFTTWGDNYEQYF
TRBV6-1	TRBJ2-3	CASIPGPPGDTQYF
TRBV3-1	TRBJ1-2	CASSPGVLYGYTF
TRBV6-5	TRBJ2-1	CASSYSSTSGLSNNEQFF
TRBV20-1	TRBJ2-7	CSARSGLYEQYF
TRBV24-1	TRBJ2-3	CATSDGDSTDTQYF
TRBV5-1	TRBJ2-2	CASSLDSHGELFF
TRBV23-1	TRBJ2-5	CASSHLYKTWETQYF
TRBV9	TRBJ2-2	CASSGWDRANTGELFF
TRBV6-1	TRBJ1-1	CASSEMIAGNTEAFF
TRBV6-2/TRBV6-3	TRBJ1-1	CASSRGDLLNTEAFF
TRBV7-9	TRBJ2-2	CASRHLQDTNTGELFF
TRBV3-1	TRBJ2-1	CASSQKPPTSGFYNEQFF
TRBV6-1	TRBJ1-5	CASRRQGSSNQPQHF
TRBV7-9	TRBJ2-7	CASSPRRGRGYEQYF
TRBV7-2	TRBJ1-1	CASSFQGRGSEAFF
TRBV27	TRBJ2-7	CASTSGTIPYEQYF
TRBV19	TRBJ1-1	CASIKWGGLTEAFF
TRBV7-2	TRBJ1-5	CASSRQGLGNQPQHF
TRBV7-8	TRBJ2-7	CASSFFGQGGEQYF
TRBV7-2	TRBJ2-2	CASSRGGSTGELFF
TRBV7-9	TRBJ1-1	CASSQVSHTEAFF
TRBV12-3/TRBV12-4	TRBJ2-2	CASSLVAGGPGELFF
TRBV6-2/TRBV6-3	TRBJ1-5	CASRSRIPQGIGNQPQHF
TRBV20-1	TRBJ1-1	CSGGRGAEAFF
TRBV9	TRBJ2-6	CASSRTGANVLTF
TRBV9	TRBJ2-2	CASSLTAGSGGPNTGELFF
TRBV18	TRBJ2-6	CASSPGQGANVLTF
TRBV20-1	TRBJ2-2	CSASRGQNSNTGELFF
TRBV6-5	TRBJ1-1	CASSYSSSAGGNTEAFF
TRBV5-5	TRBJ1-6	CASSLVGATLSNSPLHF
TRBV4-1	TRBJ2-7	CASSQRPGTGGTTYEQYF
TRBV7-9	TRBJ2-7	CASSLVEGAGYEQYF